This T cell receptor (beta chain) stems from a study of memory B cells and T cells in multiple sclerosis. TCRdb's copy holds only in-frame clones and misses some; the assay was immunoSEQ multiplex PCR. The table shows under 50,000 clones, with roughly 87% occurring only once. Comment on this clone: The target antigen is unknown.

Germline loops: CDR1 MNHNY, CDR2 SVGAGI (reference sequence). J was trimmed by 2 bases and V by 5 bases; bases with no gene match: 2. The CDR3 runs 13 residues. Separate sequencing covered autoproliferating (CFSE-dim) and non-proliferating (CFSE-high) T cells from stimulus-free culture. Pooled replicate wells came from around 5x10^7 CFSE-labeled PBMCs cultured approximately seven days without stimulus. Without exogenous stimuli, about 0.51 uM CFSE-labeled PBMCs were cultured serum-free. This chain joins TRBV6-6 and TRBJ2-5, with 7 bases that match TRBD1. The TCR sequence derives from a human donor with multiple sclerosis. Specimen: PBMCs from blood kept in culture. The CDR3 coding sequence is TGTGCCAGCAGTACGGACAGGCAAGAGACCCAGTACTTC. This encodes CASSTDRQETQYF.